This T cell receptor beta chain was sequenced during a study of CD8+CD57+ T cells in acquired aplastic anemia. Study results and caveats: Patients had twenty-nine CD8+ CDR3 sequences in common with controls (the shared set).

The TCR beta profiling, which covered VDJ combination and CDR3 sequence, was carried out using genomic DNA as the template. One entry per CDR3 protein results from TCRdb running MiXCR on the reads. The sample yields roughly 180,000 distinct CDR3 sequences, over 60% seen once. Worth noting for this clonotype: Its antigen is currently unknown.

CDR3 length equals 10 residues. V was clipped by 2 bases and J by 7 bases, with 5 bases between them. Germline V CDR1 and CDR2: DFQATT, SNEGSKA (reference sequence). Sequenced input: sorted CD4+, CD8+, or CD8+CD57+ T cells (not recorded which) from PBMCs. The chain is built from TRBV20-1 and TRBJ2-5; D ambiguous. This TCR was sampled from a human donor with severe aplastic anemia or a healthy control (not recorded which). CDR3 protein: CSARNGTQYF. The CDR3 DNA follows: TGCAGTGCTAGAAACGGGACCCAGTACTTC.